Listed below are T cell receptor beta chains from one sample, sequenced in a study of OX40 agonist ivuxolimab in advanced cancers. The method was immunoSEQ multiplex PCR; TCRdb's version includes in-frame clones alone and lacks a portion of them. This table has approximately 21,000 clones, about 79% appearing once. This specimen consisted of CD4+ or CD8+ T cells sorted from blood, obtained in a trial of the OX40 agonist ivuxolimab. All receptors derive from an adult with an advanced solid tumor such as melanoma, head and neck, liver or kidney cancer. Both conserved end residues are part of each CDR3. The D gene is left open where the match is weak. The listing skips clone size in some rows; elsewhere it reads once, few, many or a size class.

D gene	V gene	J gene	CDR3 length	clone size	CDR3 DNA	CDR3 protein
-	TRBV27	TRBJ2-3	16	-	TGTGCCAGCAGTTTAAGAACCCCCGAAAGCACAGATACGCAGTATTTT	CASSLRTPESTDTQYF
-	TRBV5-8	TRBJ2-7	12	few	TGTGCCAGCAGCTCTGACCACTACGAGCAGTACTTC	CASSSDHYEQYF
TRBD1	TRBV4-1	TRBJ2-5	14	-	TGCGCCAGCAGCCAACCGACAGGGTTGGAGACCCAGTACTTC	CASSQPTGLETQYF
-	TRBV27	TRBJ1-4	14	-	TGTGCCAGCAGCCTTAGCGGGAATAATGAAAAACTGTTTTTT	CASSLSGNNEKLFF
-	TRBV9	TRBJ2-1	14	-	TGTGCCAGCAGCGTAGTCACCGGTTACAATGAGCAGTTCTTC	CASSVVTGYNEQFF
TRBD2	TRBV4-2	TRBJ2-3	18	medium-sized	TGTGCCAGCAGCCAAGATTATAGGACTAGCGGTAGCACAGATACGCAGTATTTT	CASSQDYRTSGSTDTQYF
TRBD1	TRBV7-9	TRBJ2-7	14	-	TGTGCCAGCAGCGCCCCGGGACAGGGCCACGAGCAGTACTTC	CASSAPGQGHEQYF
-	TRBV4-1	TRBJ2-5	13	-	TGCGCCAGCAGCTTCACGGACCAAGAGACCCAGTACTTC	CASSFTDQETQYF
TRBD1	TRBV6-1	TRBJ1-5	14	-	TGTGCCAGCACAGGGGCGGACAGGGATCAGCCCCAGCATTTT	CASTGADRDQPQHF
-	TRBV9	TRBJ2-2	14	-	TGTGCCAGCAGCGTAGAGTACAGGTCCGGGGAGCTGTTTTTT	CASSVEYRSGELFF
-	TRBV6-4	TRBJ2-4	15	-	TGTGCCAGCACTCACGGGGGGCTAGCCAAAAACATTCAGTACTTC	CASTHGGLAKNIQYF
-	TRBV18	TRBJ1-1	17	once	TGTGCCAGCTCACTCTGGAGGAGGGGCCTACCGAACACTGAAGCTTTCTTT	CASSLWRRGLPNTEAFF
-	TRBV6-5	TRBJ1-5	13	-	TGTGCCAGCAGTTGGGGGGGGGACCAGCCCCAGCATTTT	CASSWGGDQPQHF
-	TRBV5-1	TRBJ1-1	14	-	TGCGCCAGCAGCTTGTGGGACACCAACACTGAAGCTTTCTTT	CASSLWDTNTEAFF
-	TRBV6-5	TRBJ1-2	13	-	TGTGCCAGCAGCGACACCCTGAACTATGGCTACACCTTC	CASSDTLNYGYTF
TRBD2	TRBV9	TRBJ2-2	17	-	TGTGCCAGCAGCGTACCCCTAGCGGGGTCGAACACCGGGGAGCTGTTTTTT	CASSVPLAGSNTGELFF
-	TRBV7-9	TRBJ2-3	15	-	TGTGCCAGCAGCTTGGGGTCGTTCAGGACAGATACGCAGTATTTT	CASSLGSFRTDTQYF
-	TRBV5-6	TRBJ2-7	12	medium-sized	TGTGCCAGCAGCTCACTTTCCTACGAGCAGTACTTC	CASSSLSYEQYF
-	TRBV4-1	TRBJ2-1	16	-	TGCGCCAGCAGCCAAGAGGTAACAGGGTTGTACAATGAGCAGTTCTTC	CASSQEVTGLYNEQFF
TRBD2	TRBV29-1	TRBJ2-2	16	once	TGCAGCGTTGAAGGGTCGGCGGGAGTGGGCACCGGGGAGCTGTTTTTT	CSVEGSAGVGTGELFF
-	TRBV5-1	TRBJ2-7	17	-	TGCGCCAGCAGCTTGGGGGGCGGCGGGAAAAACTCCTACGAGCAGTACTTC	CASSLGGGGKNSYEQYF
TRBD2	TRBV28	TRBJ2-7	16	-	TGTGCCAGCAGTCCCCAGGGACTAGCGGGGTGGTGGGAGCAGTACTTC	CASSPQGLAGWWEQYF
-	TRBV16	TRBJ1-2	13	medium-sized	TGTGCCAGCAGCCAATCGCAGGGACATGGCTACACCTTC	CASSQSQGHGYTF
-	TRBV6-5	TRBJ2-7	13	-	TGTGCCAGTACTCCGCCGCTCTACTACGAGCAGTACTTC	CASTPPLYYEQYF
-	TRBV7-9	TRBJ2-3	15	-	TGTGCCAGCATCCTGATCGGGGGAGGCACAGATACGCAGTATTTT	CASILIGGGTDTQYF
-	TRBV6-5	TRBJ1-1	14	-	TGTGCCAGCAGCTGGGGACGAACGAACACTGAAGCTTTCTTT	CASSWGRTNTEAFF
-	TRBV9	TRBJ1-2	14	-	TGTGCCAGCAGCCCTCGACAGGTGCTTGGGGGCTACACCTTC	CASSPRQVLGGYTF
-	TRBV28	TRBJ2-7	14	-	TGTGCCAGCAGTTTATTCGGGGTGTCTAGAGAGCAGTACTTC	CASSLFGVSREQYF
TRBD2	TRBV6-5	TRBJ2-1	14	-	TGTGCCAGCAGTTACGGACTAGGCTACAATGAGCAGTTCTTC	CASSYGLGYNEQFF
-	TRBV28	TRBJ2-1	14	-	TGTGCCAGCGCTCATTTCCTTAAATTAGGTGAGCAGTTCTTC	CASAHFLKLGEQFF
-	TRBV21-1	TRBJ2-4	16	once	TGTGCCAGCAGCAATAGAAGGGGAGGTTGTGAGGGCATTCAGTACTTC	CASSNRRGGCEGIQYF
-	TRBV6-1	TRBJ2-1	14	-	TGTGCCAGCAGTGAGGCCCCTACCGATAATGAGCAGTTCTTC	CASSEAPTDNEQFF
-	TRBV10-3	TRBJ1-1	15	-	TGTGCCATCAGTGAGTCGGGGGGTACGAACACTGAAGCTTTCTTT	CAISESGGTNTEAFF
TRBD1	TRBV28	TRBJ2-5	15	-	TGTGCCAGCAGTCCTGGGAACAGGGGGGTGGAGACCCAGTACTTC	CASSPGNRGVETQYF
-	TRBV7-2	TRBJ1-5	15	-	TGTGCCAGCAGCCTGTACACCGTTACCAATCAGCCCCAGCATTTT	CASSLYTVTNQPQHF
-	TRBV4-1	TRBJ2-7	15	-	TGCGCCAGCAGCCAAGTGGGTGGCTCGGCCTACGAGCAGTACTTC	CASSQVGGSAYEQYF
-	TRBV6-6	TRBJ2-5	13	-	TGTGCCAGCAGTTACGTCTTCCAAGAGACCCAGTACTTC	CASSYVFQETQYF
TRBD1	TRBV11-2	TRBJ2-1	15	once	TGTGCCAGCAGCTTGGGGACAGTCTCCTACAATGAGCAGTTCTTC	CASSLGTVSYNEQFF
-	TRBV2	TRBJ2-5	14	-	TGTGCCAGCAGTGAACCCCTCTCCGGGGAGACCCAGTACTTC	CASSEPLSGETQYF
-	TRBV5-6	TRBJ2-7	14	-	TGTGCCAGCAGCTACGGTCGGTATACCTACGAGCAGTACTTC	CASSYGRYTYEQYF
TRBD2	TRBV4-1	TRBJ2-7	14	-	TGCGCCAGCAGCCAGATAGCGGGATCCTACGAGCAGTACTTC	CASSQIAGSYEQYF
TRBD1	TRBV6-1	TRBJ2-3	15	-	TGTGCCAGCAGTGAAGGAGGGACAGGTCTGGATACGCAGTATTTT	CASSEGGTGLDTQYF
TRBD1	TRBV15	TRBJ1-5	15	-	TGTGCCACCAGCAGAGAGAGACAGGGTGGGCAGCCCCAGCATTTT	CATSRERQGGQPQHF